These 8 T cell receptor beta chains came from one sample sequenced in a study of blood T cells in healthy people across ages. PCR was performed a second time for roughly 7 to 11 cycles using a sample-barcoded 5' primer and a J-beta primer mix. TCRdb passed the 5' RACE reads through MiXCR, listing each CDR3 protein once. Of around 1,800,000 distinct CDR3 sequences listed, about 39% are singletons. Sequencing was done on a sample of blood. These TCRs come from a human donor in good health.

The chain carries TRBV7-9 and TRBJ2-1, with 8 bases fitting TRBD1. Germline lookup yields CDR1 SEHNR and CDR2 FQNEAQ (reference sequence). The CDR3 consists of 15 residues. The V gene end was trimmed by 5 bases and the J gene end by 6 bases; junction bases not matched to a gene: 9. Here the CDR3 reads CASSVLRDRSNEQFF. In nucleotides, the CDR3 is TGTGCCAGCAGCGTACTCCGGGACAGGTCCAATGAGCAGTTCTTC.

This clonotype turned up a few times. The chain employs TRBV12-3 or TRBV12-4 and TRBJ2-5; the match to TRBD1 covers 10 bases. Trimming at V came to 4 bases and at J to 11 bases, leaving 13 bases not matched to a gene. CDR3 size: 15 residues. The CDR3 coding sequence is TGTGCCAGCAGTTCCCGGACAGGGGGTAGCTCGGAGCAGTACTTC. It yields the protein CASSSRTGGSSEQYF.

The J gene is TRBJ2-2, the V gene TRBV27; possibly TRBD1 for D (6 bases). Trimming took 2 bases from V and 7 from J, leaving 11 bases between them. The germline CDR1 and CDR2 sequences are MNHEY and SMNVEV (reference sequence). The CDR3 covers 14 residues. CDR3 sequence (DNA): TGTGCCAGCAGTTTAATACAGGGTATCGGGGAGCTGTTTTTT. As protein: CASSLIQGIGELFF.

This clonotype was recorded a few times. The chain employs TRBV5-5 and TRBJ1-6; possibly TRBD1 for D (5 bases). The V end lost 5 bases, the J end lost 12 bases, and 21 bases lay between the germline ends. The germline V gene encodes CDR1 SGHKS and CDR2 YYEKEE (reference sequence). This CDR3 is 15 amino acids long. CDR3 loop: CASSLNAHRDGPLHF. As DNA, the CDR3 is TGTGCCAGCAGTCTCAACGCCCACCGGGACGGACCCCTCCACTTT. Full variable domain (rest looked up from reference TRBV5-5 and TRBJ1-6): DAGVTQSPTHLIKTRGQQVTLRCSPISGHKSVSWYQQVLGQGPQFIFQYYEKEERGRGNFPDRFSARQFPNYSSELNVNALLLGDSALYLCASSLNAHRDGPLHFGNGTRLTVT.

This clonotype showed up many times. The chain uses TRBV6-2 or TRBV6-3 and TRBJ1-5, with a possible D match to TRBD1 (5 bases). Trimming removed 5 bases at V and 2 bases at J, with 10 bases between. The germline CDR1 and CDR2 sequences are MNHEY and SVGEGT. CDR3 length: 14 residues. CDR3 DNA: TGTGCCAGCAGTATGGGGCAGGGCAATCAGCCCCAGCATTTT. This codes for CASSMGQGNQPQHF.

This clonotype was seen more than once but under ten times. The chain joins TRBV25-1 to TRBJ1-1, with a weak D call TRBD1 (5 bases). Germline-derived CDR1 and CDR2 are MGHDK and SYGVNS. V was cut by 2 bases and J by 2 bases, with 12 bases left in between. This CDR3 has 15 amino acids. This chain's CDR3 is CASSELLGDNTEAFF. The CDR3 nucleotides are TGTGCCAGCAGTGAACTGTTGGGGGACAACACTGAAGCTTTCTTT.

V gene TRBV29-1 combines with J gene TRBJ2-1; perhaps D is TRBD1 or TRBD2 (5 bases each). Looked up from germline, CDR1 is SQVTM and CDR2 is ANQGSEA. V was clipped by 6 bases and J by 7 bases, with 16 bases between them. The CDR3 is made up of 13 amino acids. The CDR3 coding sequence is TGCAGCGTGGACACGGGGAAGCGAAATGAGCAGTTCTTC. Translating gives CSVDTGKRNEQFF.

This clonotype showed up just a few times. This chain joins TRBV2 and TRBJ2-4; 8 bases are a match to TRBD1. The ends lost 6 bases at V and 6 bases at J; junction bases unmatched: 7. The CDR3 runs to 14 residues. Germline V gene data show CDR1 as SNHLY and CDR2 as FYNNEI. The CDR3, as DNA: TGTGCCAGCAGCGTCGGACAGGGCGGAAACATTCAGTACTTC. Protein sequence: CASSVGQGGNIQYF.